Sequencing of this T cell receptor (gamma chain) was carried out in a study of Vδ1+ human thymocytes. Turning to this clone: The antigen is unknown.

Study observations and caveats: Many TRG clonotypes were shared between donors; TRD repertoires were essentially private. Highly polyclonal TRG and TRD repertoires with Gaussian CDR3 length distributions appeared in thymus.

The CDR3 spans 11 residues. Germline CDR1 EGSTGY, CDR2 YDSYTSSV. Germline trimming cut 4 bases from V and 9 bases from J; bases unmatched to any gene: 6. Sequences come from RNA converted to cDNA by reverse transcription. Multiplex PCR used pooled V-gene forward primers and a constant-region reverse primer to amplify CDR3s. TCRdb reanalysed the multiplex PCR reads with CATT. This sample yields 36,000 or so gamma-chain clones, of which over 20% are seen a single time; about 2% belongs to the top ten. The rearrangement uses TRGV4 and TRGJ1 or TRGJ2. The sequencing sample was made of Vdelta1+ gamma-delta thymocytes from the thymus. The subset: FACS-sorted CD3+ TCRalphabeta- TCRVdelta1+ TCRVdelta2- thymocytes. The TCR comes from a girl under three years old who had congenital heart surgery. The CDR3 bases are TGTGCCACCTGGGACCTGTTTAAGAAACTCTTT. Translating it yields CATWDLFKKLF.